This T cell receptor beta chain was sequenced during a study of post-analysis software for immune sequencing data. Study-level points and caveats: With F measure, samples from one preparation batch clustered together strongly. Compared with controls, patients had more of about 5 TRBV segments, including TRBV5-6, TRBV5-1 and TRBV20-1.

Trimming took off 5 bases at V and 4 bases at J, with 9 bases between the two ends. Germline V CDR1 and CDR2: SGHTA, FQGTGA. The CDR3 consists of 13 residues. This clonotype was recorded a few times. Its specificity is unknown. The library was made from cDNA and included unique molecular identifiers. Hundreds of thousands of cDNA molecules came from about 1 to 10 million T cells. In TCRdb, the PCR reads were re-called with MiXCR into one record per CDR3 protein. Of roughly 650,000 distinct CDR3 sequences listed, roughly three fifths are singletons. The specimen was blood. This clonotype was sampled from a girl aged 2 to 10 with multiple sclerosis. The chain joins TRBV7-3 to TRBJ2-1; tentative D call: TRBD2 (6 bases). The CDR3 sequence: CASSVAEYNEQFF. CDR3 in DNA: TGTGCCAGCAGCGTAGCGGAGTACAATGAGCAGTTCTTC.